The rows below give T cell receptor beta chains drawn from one sample of a study of T cell responses to AZD1222 COVID-19 vaccine. Libraries were prepared by immunoSEQ multiplex PCR; TCRdb keeps only in-frame clonotypes and omits some of them. The sample yields 90,000 or so clones, more than 70% seen once. This material consisted of peripheral blood, taken 28 days after the second AZD1222 dose. Receptor source: an adult who received the AZD1222 COVID-19 vaccine. Both conserved end residues are part of each CDR3. D genes are given only for firm matches. Size values are once, few and many counts, or a class for expanded clones, and some rows have none.

TRBJ2-5	-	-	TRBV25-1	TGTGCCAGCAGTGAACCCCGGGGGGAGACCCAGTACTTC	CASSEPRGETQYF
TRBJ2-1	-	-	TRBV6-5	TGTGCCAGCATCCCTCGAGCTTTCCATGAGCAGTTCTTC	CASIPRAFHEQFF
TRBJ1-1	-	few	TRBV5-8	TGTGCCAGCAGCTTATTACTCAGGGTGGAGAACACTGAAGCTTTCTTT	CASSLLLRVENTEAFF
TRBJ1-1	TRBD1	few	TRBV5-1	TGCGCCAGCACCCTAGGGACAGGAAACATGAACACTGAAGCTTTCTTT	CASTLGTGNMNTEAFF
TRBJ1-6	-	-	TRBV7-9	TGTGCCAGCGGCGCTGGAGATTCACCCCTCCACTTT	CASGAGDSPLHF
TRBJ1-2	TRBD1	medium-sized	TRBV5-6	TGTGCCAGCAGCTTGGTAGGGGGCTCGATCTATGGCTACACCTTC	CASSLVGGSIYGYTF
TRBJ2-3	TRBD2	-	TRBV19	TGTGCCAGTAGTCCCCGAGGGACTAGCGGGGGGGCACCAACGCAGTATTTT	CASSPRGTSGGAPTQYF
TRBJ1-4	TRBD1	once	TRBV14	TGTGCCAGCAGCCAAGTGGGACAGTGGGGAGAAAAACTGTTTTTT	CASSQVGQWGEKLFF
TRBJ2-3	TRBD2	once	TRBV4-1	TGCGCCAGCAGCCAAGTAGCGGGGGGGCAGACAGATACGCAGTATTTT	CASSQVAGGQTDTQYF
TRBJ2-3	TRBD2	-	TRBV6-1	TGTGCCAGCAGTGAATTCGTAGTGGTAGCGGGGGAGATATCCACACGAAATACGCAGTATTTT	CASSEFVVVAGEISTRNTQYF
TRBJ1-5	-	few	TRBV4-3	TGCGCCAGCAGCCAAGATGGGGACCCCGGTCAGCCCCAGCATTTT	CASSQDGDPGQPQHF
TRBJ2-2	TRBD2	-	TRBV5-1	TGCGCCAGCAGGGCGGGGGGCCTCACCGGGGAGCTGTTTTTT	CASRAGGLTGELFF
TRBJ2-3	TRBD2	-	TRBV7-3	TGTGCCAGCAGCTTGCGGGGGGGCCCCACAGATACGCAGTATTTT	CASSLRGGPTDTQYF
TRBJ2-7	-	-	TRBV5-1	TGCGCCAGCAGCTTTCGACAGGAAGGCGAGCAGTACTTC	CASSFRQEGEQYF
TRBJ2-1	-	-	TRBV30	TGTGCCTGGAGCGAACCCTGGGGTGAGCAGTTCTTC	CAWSEPWGEQFF
TRBJ2-2	-	-	TRBV2	TGTGCCAGCTTCGATGACGAGGAACCCACCGGGGAGCTGTTTTTT	CASFDDEEPTGELFF
TRBJ1-4	-	-	TRBV18	TGTGCCAGCTCCCAGGGAACGTCTAATGAAAAACTGTTTTTT	CASSQGTSNEKLFF
TRBJ1-5	-	-	TRBV7-9	TGTGCCAGCACCTCCGGACACGGAGACTATAGCAATCAGCCCCAGCATTTT	CASTSGHGDYSNQPQHF
TRBJ1-2	TRBD1	-	TRBV6-5	TGTGCCAGCAGTTTAAACAGGGGGGAAGGCTACACCTTC	CASSLNRGEGYTF
TRBJ1-1	TRBD1	-	TRBV2	TGTGCCAGCGGACAGGAGTACATGAACACTGAAGCTTTCTTT	CASGQEYMNTEAFF
TRBJ2-7	TRBD1	-	TRBV19	TGTGCCAGTAGTGTAATACGGGACAGCTTCTACGAGCAGTACTTC	CASSVIRDSFYEQYF
TRBJ1-1	-	-	TRBV6-5	TGTGCCAGCATCTTAACGGGAAGCGCGAACACTGAAGCTTTCTTT	CASILTGSANTEAFF
TRBJ1-2	-	-	TRBV5-5	TGTGCCAGCAGCTGGGACGAGATGGGCTACACCTTC	CASSWDEMGYTF
TRBJ2-7	-	-	TRBV19	TGTGCCAGTAGCTTTGGGGGTAGCTACGAGCAGTACTTC	CASSFGGSYEQYF
TRBJ2-2	-	-	TRBV6-2/TRBV6-3	TGTGCCAGCAGTTACTCGTCAGGGGTGAACACCGGGGAGCTGTTTTTT	CASSYSSGVNTGELFF
TRBJ2-1	-	once	TRBV9	TGTGCCAGCAGCGTAGAGGGGGGCTCGTACAATGAGCAGTTCTTC	CASSVEGGSYNEQFF
TRBJ1-6	TRBD1	-	TRBV5-4	TGTGCCAGCAGCTTGGGACAGGGGTTTGATGGTAGTTCACCCCTCCACTTT	CASSLGQGFDGSSPLHF
TRBJ2-7	TRBD2	-	TRBV4-3	TGCGCCAGCAGCCAAGATATACTAGCGGGGGGTAGGGCCTACGAGCAGTACTTC	CASSQDILAGGRAYEQYF
TRBJ1-2	TRBD1	-	TRBV28	TGTGCCAGCAGGGGACAGTCTGGGGGTGGCTACACCTTC	CASRGQSGGGYTF
TRBJ2-7	-	-	TRBV19	TGTGCCAGTAGGGAGGTATCGGCCACCCCTCCGTACTTC	CASREVSATPPYF
TRBJ2-2	-	-	TRBV3-1/TRBV3-2	TGTGCCAGCGCGGGACACGTGAACACCGGGGAGCTGTTTTTT	CASAGHVNTGELFF
TRBJ2-5	-	-	TRBV6-2/TRBV6-3	TGTGCCAGCAGTTACAGGCGGGGCCAAGAGACCCAGTACTTC	CASSYRRGQETQYF
TRBJ2-2	-	-	TRBV19	TGTGCCAGTAAGGGTGGGGCGACGGCCACCGGGGAGCTGTTTTTT	CASKGGATATGELFF